A selection of T cell receptor beta chains follows, all from one sample in a study of CD8 T cells in Susac syndrome. A single record per CDR3 protein comes from TCRdb applying MiXCR to the immunoSEQ multiplex PCR reads. Seen here are tens of thousands of distinct CDR3 sequences, 93% observed once, and the top ten hold 0.63%. Sequencing was done on a sample of CD8+ T cells from PBMCs. The receptors shown here come from a human donor with Susac syndrome. The CDR3 runs from the conserved cysteine through the conserved F or W. D genes are given only for firm matches. Only part of the rows carry a size: once, few, many, or a class if the clone is expanded.

clone_size: .
j_call: TRBJ2-7
d_call: .
v_call: TRBV11-2
cdr3_aa: CASRSNYEQYF
cdr3_nt: TGTGCCAGCCGATCGAACTACGAGCAGTACTTC

clone_size: .
j_call: TRBJ2-7
d_call: TRBD1
v_call: TRBV14
cdr3_aa: CASSTRQGGEQYF
cdr3_nt: TGTGCCAGCAGCACTCGACAGGGGGGCGAGCAGTACTTC

clone_size: .
j_call: TRBJ2-2
d_call: .
v_call: TRBV19
cdr3_aa: CASSIRRGNTGELFF
cdr3_nt: TGTGCCAGTAGTATTAGGCGGGGGAACACCGGGGAGCTGTTTTTT

clone_size: few
j_call: TRBJ2-6
d_call: .
v_call: TRBV12-3/TRBV12-4
cdr3_aa: CASSPQGTGANVLTF
cdr3_nt: TGTGCCAGCAGCCCACAGGGTACTGGGGCCAACGTCCTGACTTTC

clone_size: .
j_call: TRBJ2-1
d_call: TRBD1
v_call: TRBV28
cdr3_aa: CASSFSSQGVYNEQFF
cdr3_nt: TGTGCCAGCAGTTTTTCTAGCCAGGGGGTCTACAATGAGCAGTTCTTC

clone_size: .
j_call: TRBJ2-1
d_call: .
v_call: TRBV7-8
cdr3_aa: CASSLGGGTGGVF
cdr3_nt: TGTGCCAGCAGCTTAGGGGGGGGGACAGGAGGAGTCTTC

clone_size: .
j_call: TRBJ2-5
d_call: .
v_call: TRBV6-5
cdr3_aa: CASSSTDPVYDQYF
cdr3_nt: TGTGCCAGCAGCTCTACTGACCCGGTTTATGACCAGTACTTC

clone_size: .
j_call: TRBJ2-5
d_call: TRBD2
v_call: TRBV7-2
cdr3_aa: CASSLELAGQETQYF
cdr3_nt: TGTGCCAGCAGCTTAGAACTAGCGGGGCAAGAGACCCAGTACTTC

clone_size: .
j_call: TRBJ1-1
d_call: TRBD1
v_call: TRBV25-1
cdr3_aa: CASISDRAYTEAFF
cdr3_nt: TGTGCCAGCATATCGGACAGGGCTTACACTGAAGCTTTCTTT

clone_size: .
j_call: TRBJ2-2
d_call: .
v_call: TRBV28
cdr3_aa: CASSPIPGQLGAGERFF
cdr3_nt: TGTGCCAGCAGTCCCATCCCCGGACAGCTAGGGGCCGGGGAGCGGTTTTTT

clone_size: .
j_call: TRBJ2-1
d_call: TRBD2
v_call: TRBV4-3
cdr3_aa: CASSQRAGGLHNEQFF
cdr3_nt: TGCGCCAGCAGCCAGCGAGCGGGGGGCCTCCACAATGAGCAGTTCTTC

clone_size: .
j_call: TRBJ2-7
d_call: .
v_call: TRBV11-1
cdr3_aa: CASSLAGNEQYF
cdr3_nt: TGTGCCAGCAGCTTAGCGGGTAACGAGCAGTACTTC

clone_size: once
j_call: TRBJ2-7
d_call: TRBD1
v_call: TRBV5-1
cdr3_aa: CASSPDRPHEQYF
cdr3_nt: TGCGCCAGCAGCCCGGACAGGCCCCACGAGCAGTACTTC

clone_size: once
j_call: TRBJ2-6
d_call: TRBD1
v_call: TRBV29-1
cdr3_aa: CSVFDLPGQGIPGANVLTF
cdr3_nt: TGCAGCGTTTTCGATTTACCGGGACAGGGGATCCCTGGGGCCAACGTCCTGACTTTC

clone_size: .
j_call: TRBJ1-1
d_call: .
v_call: TRBV29-1
cdr3_aa: CSVNLRGLEAFF
cdr3_nt: TGCAGCGTCAACCTACGCGGCCTTGAAGCTTTCTTT

clone_size: once
j_call: TRBJ1-1
d_call: .
v_call: TRBV6-5
cdr3_aa: CASSPGRVNTEAFF
cdr3_nt: TGTGCCAGCAGTCCCGGACGGGTGAACACTGAAGCTTTCTTT

clone_size: .
j_call: TRBJ2-7
d_call: .
v_call: TRBV5-4
cdr3_aa: CASSLGVYEQYF
cdr3_nt: TGTGCCAGCAGCTTGGGGGTCTACGAGCAGTACTTC

clone_size: .
j_call: TRBJ2-1
d_call: .
v_call: TRBV28
cdr3_aa: CASGSRDYNEQFF
cdr3_nt: TGTGCCAGCGGCTCACGGGACTACAATGAGCAGTTCTTC

clone_size: .
j_call: TRBJ2-1
d_call: TRBD1
v_call: TRBV2
cdr3_aa: CASRRTGGRYNEQFF
cdr3_nt: TGTGCCAGCAGGAGGACAGGGGGCAGGTACAATGAGCAGTTCTTC

clone_size: .
j_call: TRBJ1-3
d_call: .
v_call: TRBV6-1
cdr3_aa: CASSGGPLRPASGNTIYF
cdr3_nt: TGTGCCAGCAGTGGGGGCCCACTCAGGCCCGCCTCTGGAAACACCATATATTTT